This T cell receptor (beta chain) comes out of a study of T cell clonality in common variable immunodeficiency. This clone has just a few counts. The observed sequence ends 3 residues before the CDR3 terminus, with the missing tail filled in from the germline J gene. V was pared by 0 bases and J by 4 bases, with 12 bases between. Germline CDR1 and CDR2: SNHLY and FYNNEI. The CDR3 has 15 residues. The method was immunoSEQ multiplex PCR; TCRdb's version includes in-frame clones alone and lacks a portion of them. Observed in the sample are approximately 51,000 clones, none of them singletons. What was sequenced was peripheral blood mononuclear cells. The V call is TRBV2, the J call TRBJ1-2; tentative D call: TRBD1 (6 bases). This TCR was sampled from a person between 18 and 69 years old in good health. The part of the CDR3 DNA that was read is TGTGCCAGCAGTGAAGCGCAGGGAGGGGGCTATGGC. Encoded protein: CASSEAQGGGYG. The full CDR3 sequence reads CASSEAQGGGYGYTF.